This TCR beta chain derives from a study of blood T cell repertoires in COVID-19 (dated by TCRdb to 2018 to 2020). The study in broad terms: Collaborator samples came from the United States, Italy and Spain and covered acute and convalescent phases of COVID-19. Nearly every sample came with metadata listing a de-identified subject ID, COVID-19 status, age in years and sex. Samples came from the ongoing ImmuneRACE study (first 160 participants) plus 1,254 subjects from 6 global collaborators. The dataset comprised deeply sampled blood TCRbeta repertoires from subjects exposed to, actively infected with, or recovered from COVID-19. The material from the prospective study consisted of cDNA or gDNA derived from T cells, B-cell-depleted T cells, or PBMCs. The repertoires were released in a freely available public database intended as a resource for research on the immune response to SARS-CoV-2. Where HLA class I and class II types were available, the types were taken from metadata supplied by the sample provider, not from assay-based typing.

For this clone: It lacks a known antigen. Base qualities were left out, and no much larger clone turns up one base away.

The germline V gene encodes CDR1 SEHNR and CDR2 FQNEAQ (reference sequence). At the junction V is shortened by 5 bases and J by 8 bases; bases outside the gene matches: 10. The CDR3 sequence holds 15 residues, the cysteine and phenylalanine included. This entry keeps only the CDR3 DNA: 45 bases, framed from base 1. Results the study describes overall, beyond this receptor: Clinical and demographic metadata were provided uncurated, with the amount varying by source and participant.

The immunoSEQ Assay, a bias-controlled multiplex PCR, was used to amplify TCRbeta CDR3 regions from genomic DNA. On the study's bioinformatics: The number of nucleated cells in each sample was estimated from the amplification of reference gene primers within the assay. To quantify the absolute abundance of each unique TCRbeta CDR3 rearrangement, sequence reads were collapsed and filtered. For each sample, productive Simpson clonality was calculated by taking the square root of Simpson's diversity index across productive rearrangements. The table comes from immuneACCESS by way of TCRdb, which keeps in-frame sequences with V and J called. Part of the clones is missing from these tables; in studies checked, under half for an unresolved V gene and the rest for unknown reasons. V, J and clone size are those of that table, while D and trimming were read from the DNA. Here the sample has a few hundred thousand clones; roughly 84% occur a single time. Of the sample, about 3% is held by the ten largest clones.

Collaborating institutions collected whole blood in K2EDTA tubes following their own protocols. Collaborator samples were shipped for TCRbeta analysis as frozen whole blood, isolated PBMCs, or DNA extracted from either sample type. The sequence was collected from a woman between 18 and 29 years old with acute or convalescent COVID-19. Sample: peripheral blood. The chain links TRBV7-9 with TRBJ2-1; TRBD2 fits 9 bases in the junction. CDR3 sequence: CASSAGTAGGYEQFF. The DNA sequence follows: TGTGCCAGCAGCGCCGGGACCGCGGGGGGGTATGAGCAGTTCTTC.